The text below deals with one T cell receptor (beta chain). Its antigen is undetermined. Clones were sequenced by immunoSEQ multiplex PCR, and TCRdb holds only the in-frame ones, with some missing. The sample yields 190,000 or so clones, about 93% seen once. This sample stems from a study of T cell responses to AZD1222 COVID-19 vaccine. Points from the study as a whole: There were mostly white British donors and more females than males, and clonal diversity was possibly underestimated.

Germline CDR1 and CDR2: SGDLS and YYNGEE. V lost 0 bases and J lost 1, with 11 bases in between. This CDR3 is 16 amino acids long. Pooling of second doses given at about 4 or about 12 weeks was done. The receptor's source is an adult who received the AZD1222 COVID-19 vaccine. The sample here was peripheral blood, taken 28 days after the second AZD1222 dose. V and J are TRBV9 and TRBJ2-1; a possible D gene is TRBD2 (6 bases). The CDR3 protein is CASSVEWRGSYNEQFF. CDR3 DNA sequence: TGTGCCAGCAGCGTAGAATGGCGGGGTTCCTACAATGAGCAGTTCTTC. The whole variable domain, filled in from reference TRBV9 and TRBJ2-1, reads DSGVTQTPKHLITATGQRVTLRCSPRSGDLSVYWYQQSLDQGLQFLIQYYNGEERAKGNILERFSAQQFPDLHSELNLSSLELGDSALYFCASSVEWRGSYNEQFFGPGTRLTVL.